This is a list of T cell receptor beta chains from one sample in a study of T cells in Graves' hyperthyroidism and ophthalmopathy. TCRdb reprocessed the multiplex PCR reads via MiXCR and lists one record per CDR3 protein. This sample yields hundreds of thousands of distinct CDR3 sequences, of which 14% are seen a single time; just under 25% belongs to the top ten. Source material: blood. These receptors originate from a woman aged 30 to 39 with Graves' hyperthyroidism. Each CDR3 is given without its conserved first and last residue. The order of the fields is V gene, D gene, CDR3 protein. A D gene is named only where the DNA matches it firmly.

TRBV15 | TRBD2 | ATSREGRGRPADTQY
TRBV30 | . | ACVKSLGEKLF
TRBV7-9 | TRBD2 | ASSFGLAGVDEQY
TRBV19 | . | ASSILGGDEQF
TRBV28 | . | ASTQTARNIQY
TRBV24-1 | . | ATSDIQLGWGNEQF
TRBV12-3/TRBV12-4 | TRBD2 | ASSGTSGRNYEQY
TRBV28 | . | ASSKQPVAKNIQY
TRBV4-1 | . | ASSQVGLDQDEQY
TRBV28 | . | ASSPLYEQY
TRBV15 | . | ATSRDGKVGQY
TRBV4-1 | TRBD2 | ASSQFPSGAIYEQY
TRBV12-3/TRBV12-4 | . | ASSIGSEQY
TRBV20-1 | . | SAREDGSGANVLT
TRBV28 | . | ASSFRRFWDTGELF
TRBV12-3/TRBV12-4 | TRBD1 | ASSERDRADEQY
TRBV20-1 | . | SARDRGGTVGNSPLH
TRBV11-2 | TRBD1 | ASSLDHRQGALT
TRBV12-3/TRBV12-4 | . | ASGPAMNTEAF
TRBV19 | TRBD1 | ASSTRTGNTEAF
TRBV7-9 | TRBD1 | ASSPLQGAYNEQF
TRBV12-3/TRBV12-4 | . | ASRLGQETQY
TRBV29-1 | . | SALTGAGDEQY
TRBV20-1 | . | SARGPTQETQY
TRBV19 | . | ASSPAGSASYEQY
TRBV20-1 | TRBD1 | SARDTEGTANSPLH
TRBV10-3 | . | AISEKGAGELF
TRBV29-1 | TRBD1 | SVENEGTGGSYEQY
TRBV7-2 | . | ASSLSGGANVLT
TRBV2 | TRBD2 | ASSIRLAGGETQY
TRBV28 | . | ASSLRQAGTGELF
TRBV7-2 | . | ASTRAGGGGQY
TRBV25-1 | . | ASSAYGVRTGELF
TRBV15 | . | ATAAKPSSYNEQF
TRBV18 | TRBD1 | ASSPGQGASYEQY
TRBV2 | TRBD1 | ASSVTGGYSNQPQH
TRBV28 | . | ASARVPRYEQY
TRBV7-8 | TRBD1 | ASSLGQGNYGYT
TRBV20-1 | . | SASTRGLSGNTIY
TRBV2 | . | ASSDGGVSGDTQY
TRBV28 | . | ASSLYSGKGEY
TRBV12-3/TRBV12-4 | TRBD1 | ASSLRTGTGDPDTQY
TRBV14 | . | ASSQVAALTDTQY
TRBV20-1 | TRBD2 | SARDPGLADLGTSTDTQY
TRBV7-9 | TRBD1 | ASSLEGQVNNEQF
TRBV20-1 | . | SARPSLLGANVLT